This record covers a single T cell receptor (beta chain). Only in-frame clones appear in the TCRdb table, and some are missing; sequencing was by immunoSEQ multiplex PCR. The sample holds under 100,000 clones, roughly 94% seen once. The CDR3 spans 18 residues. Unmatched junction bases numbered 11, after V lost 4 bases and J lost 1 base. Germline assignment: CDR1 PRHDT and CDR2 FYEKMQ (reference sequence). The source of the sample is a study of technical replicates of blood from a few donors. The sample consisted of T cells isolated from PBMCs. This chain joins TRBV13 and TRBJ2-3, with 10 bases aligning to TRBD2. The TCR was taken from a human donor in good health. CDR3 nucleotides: TGTGCCAGCAGCTCGGGATTGGCTCTAGCGGGAGGCACAGATACGCAGTATTTT. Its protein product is CASSSGLALAGGTDTQYF.